Included here is one T cell receptor beta chain sequence, with context. The junction differs from germline at one of its ends, possibly a read error. TCRdb reanalysed the PCR reads using MiXCR and keeps one entry per CDR3 protein. Of about 15,000 distinct CDR3 sequences detected, approximately 50% appear once; the ten largest clones hold approximately 16%. The length of the CDR3 is 12 residues. Germline V lookup: CDR1 MNHNS, CDR2 SASEGT. The data were obtained in a study of tumor-infiltrating lymphocytes in oesophageal squamous cell carcinoma. The chain recombines TRBV6-1 with TRBJ2-5; D is unclear. Material for sequencing was esophageal tumor tissue. This clonotype was sampled from a male donor with esophageal squamous cell carcinoma. CDR3 sequence reads: CASTEIVETQYF. CDR3 nucleotides: TGTGCCAGCACTGAAATCGTCGAGACCCAGTACTTC.